The 2 T cell receptor beta chains below all came from one sample that was sequenced in a study of hypomethylating agent response in myelodysplastic syndrome. Generated by immunoSEQ multiplex PCR, the TCRdb table keeps only in-frame clones and is missing some. This sample has roughly 3,500 clones, with approximately 82% found just once. This material consisted of bone marrow, taken before or after starting hypomethylating agent treatment for myelodysplastic syndrome (not recorded which). Receptor source: a human donor with myelodysplastic syndrome.

V and J are TRBV12-5 and TRBJ2-3, with TRBD1 matching 8 bases. The V segment lost 7 bases and the J segment 3 bases; nucleotides outside the gene matches: 9. The length of the CDR3 is 15 residues. Germline CDR1 reads LGHNT; CDR2 reads FRNRAP. The CDR3 nucleotides are TGTGCTAGTGCCTCGGCAGGGGGCGTGACAGATACGCAGTATTTT. This gives the protein CASASAGGVTDTQYF.

This clone is deemed large. This chain links TRBV9 with TRBJ2-2, with D unresolved. The CDR3 sequence is 12 residues long. CDR1 SGDLS and CDR2 YYNGEE come from the germline V gene. Deletions cut 6 bases from V and 1 base from J, with 4 bases between. The CDR3 bases are TGTGCCAGCAAGGGGAACACCGGGGAGCTGTTTTTT. Its translation: CASKGNTGELFF.